These T cell receptor beta chains were read from a single sample in a study of monozygotic twins with inflammatory bowel disease. Following a re-call of the 5' RACE reads, TCRdb has one entry per CDR3 protein and lacks DNA. The sample's table shows 200,000 to 250,000 distinct CDR3 sequences. The specimen sequenced was blood. These TCRs come from a human donor with ulcerative colitis or Crohn's disease, or a healthy co-twin of an affected twin (not recorded which). Both conserved end residues are part of each CDR3.

cdr3_aa: CASSSLAWRGLASNEQFF; v_call: TRBV7-8; j_call: TRBJ2-1
cdr3_aa: CASSSQGFGELFF; v_call: TRBV7-9; j_call: TRBJ2-2
cdr3_aa: CASSEKAIPYNEQFF; v_call: TRBV2; j_call: TRBJ2-1
cdr3_aa: CATRGTAQETQYF; v_call: TRBV15; j_call: TRBJ2-5
cdr3_aa: CASSGTGVTEAFF; v_call: TRBV6-6; j_call: TRBJ1-1
cdr3_aa: CASSQESGQRYGYTF; v_call: TRBV4-1; j_call: TRBJ1-2
cdr3_aa: CASSSGGSTDTQYF; v_call: TRBV5-1; j_call: TRBJ2-3
cdr3_aa: CASSLGGGGMDYGYTF; v_call: TRBV13; j_call: TRBJ1-2
cdr3_aa: CASKVGDADTQYF; v_call: TRBV19; j_call: TRBJ2-3
cdr3_aa: CATSDMSRETQYF; v_call: TRBV24-1; j_call: TRBJ2-5
cdr3_aa: CAISGSSGTREQYF; v_call: TRBV10-3; j_call: TRBJ2-7
cdr3_aa: CASSDGGRGTYEQYF; v_call: TRBV28; j_call: TRBJ2-7
cdr3_aa: CASSASGVRGTQYF; v_call: TRBV5-1; j_call: TRBJ2-5
cdr3_aa: CSATDRGNEKLFF; v_call: TRBV20-1; j_call: TRBJ1-4
cdr3_aa: CASSFGGTPGELFF; v_call: TRBV12-3/TRBV12-4; j_call: TRBJ2-2
cdr3_aa: CASSLVGQGDTEAFF; v_call: TRBV5-1; j_call: TRBJ1-1
cdr3_aa: CASSIQGASSSTQYF; v_call: TRBV7-9; j_call: TRBJ2-5
cdr3_aa: CAISESAGSNTEAFF; v_call: TRBV10-3; j_call: TRBJ1-1
cdr3_aa: CASSLAGPHNEQFF; v_call: TRBV7-7; j_call: TRBJ2-1
cdr3_aa: CSVSRATYGYTF; v_call: TRBV20-1; j_call: TRBJ1-2
cdr3_aa: CASSFGAGGGSPLHF; v_call: TRBV7-2; j_call: TRBJ1-6
cdr3_aa: CAISGGQGGSDEQFF; v_call: TRBV10-3; j_call: TRBJ2-1
cdr3_aa: CASSFLGGRGTDTQYF; v_call: TRBV11-2; j_call: TRBJ2-3
cdr3_aa: CASSTRLAGGSDTQYF; v_call: TRBV28; j_call: TRBJ2-3
cdr3_aa: CASSSTGDRVYEQYF; v_call: TRBV5-1; j_call: TRBJ2-7
cdr3_aa: CASQKGQGQETQYF; v_call: TRBV30; j_call: TRBJ2-5
cdr3_aa: CASSLISATYEQYF; v_call: TRBV7-8; j_call: TRBJ2-7
cdr3_aa: CASSQEAWEEQYF; v_call: TRBV4-2; j_call: TRBJ2-7
cdr3_aa: CASRLDSANTGELFF; v_call: TRBV19; j_call: TRBJ2-2
cdr3_aa: CASSSGGASSYNEQFF; v_call: TRBV5-4; j_call: TRBJ2-1
cdr3_aa: CASSPHGADEQFF; v_call: TRBV7-7; j_call: TRBJ2-1
cdr3_aa: CSAQYQGRSYEQYF; v_call: TRBV20-1; j_call: TRBJ2-7
cdr3_aa: CASSNGGEQFF; v_call: TRBV6-5; j_call: TRBJ2-1
cdr3_aa: CSASWISGRPDTQYF; v_call: TRBV20-1; j_call: TRBJ2-3
cdr3_aa: CASSSRRDRIDEQYF; v_call: TRBV14; j_call: TRBJ2-7
cdr3_aa: CAINPGRNTGELFF; v_call: TRBV10-3; j_call: TRBJ2-2
cdr3_aa: CAWSPTEGTEAFF; v_call: TRBV30; j_call: TRBJ1-1
cdr3_aa: CSARDSAGGVEAFF; v_call: TRBV20-1; j_call: TRBJ1-1
cdr3_aa: CASSSGTVEQYF; v_call: TRBV12-3/TRBV12-4; j_call: TRBJ2-7
cdr3_aa: CASSAGGYEQYF; v_call: TRBV6-5; j_call: TRBJ2-7
cdr3_aa: CASSDRTGGNQPQHF; v_call: TRBV3-1; j_call: TRBJ1-5
cdr3_aa: CASSFVRGSQETQYF; v_call: TRBV7-2; j_call: TRBJ2-5
cdr3_aa: CASKGAGETQYF; v_call: TRBV28; j_call: TRBJ2-5
cdr3_aa: CASTPEGGGNEKLFF; v_call: TRBV7-2; j_call: TRBJ1-4
cdr3_aa: CASSSHRDSYNEQFF; v_call: TRBV7-9; j_call: TRBJ2-1
cdr3_aa: CASSYLGTGGSSGNTIYF; v_call: TRBV6-5; j_call: TRBJ1-3
cdr3_aa: CASSPRTSGRIETQYF; v_call: TRBV7-2; j_call: TRBJ2-5
cdr3_aa: CASSLPGTGVEQYF; v_call: TRBV5-1; j_call: TRBJ2-7
cdr3_aa: CASSQVGRTSGVGNTIYF; v_call: TRBV14; j_call: TRBJ1-3
cdr3_aa: CASSYGQGAPTYGYTF; v_call: TRBV6-5; j_call: TRBJ1-2
cdr3_aa: CASSRQGAGANVLTF; v_call: TRBV12-3/TRBV12-4; j_call: TRBJ2-6
cdr3_aa: CSVEADQESYEQYF; v_call: TRBV29-1; j_call: TRBJ2-7
cdr3_aa: CASSLGFGGGMNTEAFF; v_call: TRBV5-1; j_call: TRBJ1-1
cdr3_aa: CASSGNSGASKTQYF; v_call: TRBV6-1; j_call: TRBJ2-5
cdr3_aa: CTARDLSGEITEAFF; v_call: TRBV20-1; j_call: TRBJ1-1
cdr3_aa: CASGTNTNSYEQYF; v_call: TRBV12-5; j_call: TRBJ2-7
cdr3_aa: CASSYSPGPGGVYNEQFF; v_call: TRBV27; j_call: TRBJ2-1
cdr3_aa: CASSPDSVGYTF; v_call: TRBV12-3/TRBV12-4; j_call: TRBJ1-2